The clone carrying this TCR beta chain occurred once. What it recognizes is unknown. These data come from a study of glioma-infiltrating T cells. General observations from the study: Gliomas, especially low-grade, showed above-expected tissue-blood divergence; non-neoplastic patients showed below. CDR3 overlap between tissue and blood was very small.

TCR alpha and beta CDR3 regions were amplified from RNA using iRepertoire nested multiplex PCR. MiXCR, applied by TCRdb to the multiplex PCR reads, yields one record per CDR3 protein. The sample records some 90,000 distinct CDR3 sequences, approximately 42% being singletons. The germline V gene encodes CDR1 KGHSH and CDR2 LQKENI. The CDR3 consists of 15 residues. V lost 4 bases and J 5 bases, leaving 17 bases between the germline ends. Source material: glioma tissue, nonneoplastic brain tissue, or PBMCs (not recorded which). This sequence joins TRBV18 and TRBJ2-5; tentative D call: TRBD1 (6 bases). The TCR comes from a human donor with low-grade glioma or glioblastoma, undergoing nonglioma brain surgery, or in good health (not recorded which). The CDR3 reads CASSRRQVTQETQYF. As DNA, the CDR3 is TGTGCCAGCTCACGTAGACAGGTCACCCAGGAGACCCAGTACTTC.